One sample yielded the 11 T cell receptor beta chains listed below, sequenced in a study of cytotoxic CD8 clonotypes in ibrutinib-treated CLL (dated by TCRdb to the early 2020s). The library came from the immunoSEQ multiplex PCR assay. TCRdb stores this immuneACCESS table with in-frame sequences only. Part of the clones is absent; in the studies checked, under half of the shortfall reflects unresolved V genes, and no reason is known for the rest. The sample table holds approximately 50,000 clones, of which 50% to 70% were seen once. 20% to 30% of the sample belongs to the ten largest clones. What this sample's time point label stands for: progressive disease on ibrutinib. The material sequenced was PBMCs, taken at disease progression, from a patient treated with ibrutinib. These receptors all come from a human donor with chronic lymphocytic leukemia.

This clone was detected many times. The chain recombines TRBV5-1 with TRBJ2-7; TRBD2 agrees at 11 bases. The CDR3 totals 15 residues. J was trimmed by 4 bases and V by 4 bases; bases with no gene match: 7. Germline V gives CDR1 SGHRS, CDR2 YFSETQ. CDR3 in amino acids: CASSGLAGGNYEQYF. The CDR3 DNA sequence: TGCGCCAGCAGCGGATTAGCGGGGGGGAATTACGAGCAGTACTTC.

CDR3 nucleotide sequence: TGTGCCAGCAGCTCCGGGGAGACCCAGTACTTC. Protein product: CASSSGETQYF. This sequence joins TRBV9 and TRBJ2-5; D not resolved. V was shortened by 4 bases and J by 5 bases, with 6 bases between the two germline ends. Germline CDR1 SGDLS, CDR2 YYNGEE. The CDR3 is 11 residues long. The variable domain in full, completed from reference TRBV9 and TRBJ2-5, reads DSGVTQTPKHLITATGQRVTLRCSPRSGDLSVYWYQQSLDQGLQFLIQYYNGEERAKGNILERFSAQQFPDLHSELNLSSLELGDSALYFCASSSGETQYFGPGTRLLVL.

The genes are TRBV7-6 and TRBJ2-2; no definite D call. The V gene lost 2 bases and the J gene lost 6 bases, with 4 bases spanning the gap. CDR3 length: 12 residues. The V gene's germline CDR1 is SGHVS and CDR2 FNYEAQ. DNA for the CDR3: TGTGCCAGCAGCTTATTAGCCGGGGAGCTGTTTTTT. Protein sequence: CASSLLAGELFF. Full variable domain (rest looked up from reference TRBV7-6 and TRBJ2-2): GAGVSQSPRYKVTKRGQDVALRCDPISGHVSLYWYRQALGQGPEFLTYFNYEAQQDKSGLPNDRFSAERPEGSISTLTIQRTEQRDSAMYRCASSLLAGELFFGEGSRLTVL.

The chain recombines TRBV7-3 with TRBJ1-1; the match to TRBD1 covers 8 bases. V lost 2 bases to trimming and J lost 1 base; unmatched junction nucleotides: 9. This CDR3 is built from 17 residues. Germline-derived CDR1 and CDR2 are SGHTA and FQGTGA. CDR3 sequence (DNA): TGTGCCAGCAGCTTAGAAAGGCTGGACAGGGAGAACACTGAAGCTTTCTTT. As protein: CASSLERLDRENTEAFF.

About this clone itself: Other DNA sequences in the same sample also yield this CDR3. This chain connects TRBV11-3 to TRBJ2-7; no reliable D call. In germline, CDR1 is SGHNT, CDR2 YENEEA. V dropped 0 bases and J dropped 4 bases, with 7 bases sitting between them. The CDR3 is 13 residues long. In DNA, the CDR3 is TGTGCCAGCAGCTTAGATTTGGGGTACGAGCAGTACTTC. It specifies CASSLDLGYEQYF.

By its share, this clone is medium-sized. The chain links TRBV6-1 to TRBJ1-2, with 8 bases matching TRBD1. This CDR3 has 12 residues. J was trimmed by 5 bases and V by 6 bases; bases with no gene match: 2. Germline V gives CDR1 MNHNS, CDR2 SASEGT. DNA for the CDR3: TGTGCCAGCAGGAGGACAGGGTATGGCTACACCTTC. It codes for CASRRTGYGYTF.

CDR3 loop: CASSLLENNSPLHF. CDR3 sequence (DNA): TGTGCCAGCAGTTTATTAGAAAACAATTCACCCCTCCACTTT. This chain connects TRBV27 to TRBJ1-6; no clear D. Per the germline V gene, CDR1 is MNHEY and CDR2 is SMNVEV (reference sequence). V lost 1 base and J 7 bases, leaving 8 bases between the germline ends. There are 14 residues in the CDR3.

This chain connects TRBV11-2 to TRBJ2-7; tentatively, D is TRBD2 (6 bases). Germline V gene lookup returns CDR1 SGHAT and CDR2 FQNNGV. This CDR3 contains 13 residues. V lost 0 bases and J lost 6, with 9 bases in between. The CDR3 DNA is TGTGCCAGCAGCTTAGAGGGAGGCCCCGAGCAGTACTTC. Translating it yields CASSLEGGPEQYF.

The chain has TRBV2 and TRBJ1-5; no clear D. Trimming took off 4 bases at V and 1 base at J, with 11 bases between the two ends. The CDR3 is made up of 15 amino acids. The germline V gene has CDR1 SNHLY and CDR2 FYNNEI. In DNA form, the CDR3 reads TGTGCCAGCAGTGGTCTGGGTTGGAGCAATCAGCCCCAGCATTTT. Translated, it gives CASSGLGWSNQPQHF.

The genes are TRBV7-2 and TRBJ1-1, with D perhaps matching TRBD1 (5 bases). The germline V gene encodes CDR1 SGHTA and CDR2 FQGNSA. CDR3 length: 14 residues. V was shortened by 0 bases and J by 4 bases, with 9 bases between the two germline ends. The CDR3 loop is CASSLARQGTEAFF. The CDR3, as DNA: TGTGCCAGCAGCTTAGCGCGGCAGGGCACTGAAGCTTTCTTT.

The V and J genes are TRBV11-2 and TRBJ2-1, with 11 bases identical to TRBD2. CDR1 is SGHAT, CDR2 FQNNGV, per germline. This CDR3 spans 14 amino acids. V was pared by 5 bases and J by 5 bases, with 2 bases of the junction left unmatched. The CDR3 sequence is CASSPTSGNNEQFF. The CDR3 DNA follows: TGTGCCAGCAGCCCGACTAGCGGGAACAATGAGCAGTTCTTC. Full variable domain (outside the CDR3, taken from reference TRBV11-2 and TRBJ2-1): EAGVAQSPRYKIIEKRQSVAFWCNPISGHATLYWYQQILGQGPKLLIQFQNNGVVDDSQLPKDRFSAERLKGVDSTLKIQPAKLEDSAVYLCASSPTSGNNEQFFGPGTRLTVL.